The entry that follows covers one TCR beta chain sequence. What it binds is not known. The PCR ran on 60 Vbeta and 13 Jbeta primers. Data came from immunoSEQ multiplex PCR; TCRdb stores just in-frame clones and leaves some out. The repertoire table contains 30,000 to 50,000 clones. This entry belongs to a study of cytomegalovirus exposure and HLA in healthy donors. General study findings and limits: With further analysis later on, most CMV-associated TCR beta chains appeared HLA-restricted. Reported performance of the classifier showed diagnosis of cytomegalovirus status with high specificity and sensitivity.

The CDR3 totals 13 residues. Trimming cost V 2 bases and J 4 bases, with 11 bases left between them. The V gene's germline CDR1 is GTSNPN and CDR2 SVGIG (reference sequence). Whereas donors were nominally healthy upon sampling, unrecorded immune exposures were probable. The sequence derives from a woman younger than 45 in good health and CMV-seropositive. The sample consisted of PBMCs. V gene TRBV30 combines with J gene TRBJ1-2, with D possibly being TRBD1 (5 bases). CDR3 sequence (DNA): TGTGCCTGGAGTCCCACAGGCAGCTATGGCTACACCTTC. It encodes CAWSPTGSYGYTF.